These T cell receptor beta chains were read from a single sample in a study of radiotherapy plus CTLA-4 blockade in lung cancer. Profiling relied on immunoSEQ multiplex PCR, and the TCRdb table lists in-frame clones only, not all of them. The sample lists around 29,000 clones, around four fifths occurring once. The sample here was peripheral blood, taken from a patient treated with radiotherapy plus ipilimumab. Every receptor here comes from a human donor with non-small cell lung cancer that progressed on radiotherapy plus ipilimumab. The CDR3 runs from the conserved cysteine through the conserved F or W. A D gene is named only where the DNA matches it firmly. The size entry is marked missing in some rows and otherwise reads once, few, many or a size class.

D gene	V gene	clone size	J gene	CDR3 DNA	CDR3 protein
.	TRBV19	.	TRBJ2-5	TGTGCCAGTAGTATCTTGGGCTCCAGAGAAGAGACCCAGTACTTC	CASSILGSREETQYF
TRBD1	TRBV11-2	.	TRBJ1-1	TGTGCCAGCAGCATACAGGGGCTGGGGACTGAAGCTTTCTTT	CASSIQGLGTEAFF
TRBD2	TRBV5-5	.	TRBJ2-3	TGTGCCAGCAGCTTAGGAGGGACTAGCGGCACAGATACGCAGTATTTT	CASSLGGTSGTDTQYF
.	TRBV23-1	.	TRBJ1-1	TGCGCCAGCAGTCAATCCACAGGTAGCACTGAAGCTTTCTTT	CASSQSTGSTEAFF
TRBD1	TRBV19	.	TRBJ1-1	TGTGCCAGTAGTATCGGCAGGGGGGCGAACACTGAAGCTTTCTTT	CASSIGRGANTEAFF
.	TRBV7-6	once	TRBJ2-3	TGTGCCAGCAGCTTAGCGTCAGGGGACGGCACAGATACGCAGTATTTT	CASSLASGDGTDTQYF
.	TRBV10-1	.	TRBJ1-6	TGCGCCAGCAGTGACAGGCAACAATCACCCCTCCACTTT	CASSDRQQSPLHF
.	TRBV6-5	.	TRBJ2-3	TGTGCCAGCAGTTTGAACAGGGGCACAGATACGCAGTATTTT	CASSLNRGTDTQYF
TRBD2	TRBV4-1	.	TRBJ2-7	TGCGCCAGCAGCCAAGATCCGGGTAGCGGGGCCTACGAGCAGTACTTC	CASSQDPGSGAYEQYF
TRBD1	TRBV29-1	.	TRBJ1-4	TGCAGCGTGAAGGGGACAGGGGGCTTTTCAACTAATGAAAAACTGTTTTTT	CSVKGTGGFSTNEKLFF
.	TRBV6-5	.	TRBJ1-4	TGTGCCAGCAGAGAGGGATACAACTCAAATGAAAAACTGTTTTTT	CASREGYNSNEKLFF
TRBD2	TRBV2	.	TRBJ2-2	TGTGCCAGCAGTGGTATGCTCACCGGACTAGCTGTTTTCGATGAGACCGGGGAGCTGTTTTTT	CASSGMLTGLAVFDETGELFF
TRBD2	TRBV4-2	.	TRBJ2-3	TGTGCCAGCAGCCAAGATAGCGGGGGGGTTGGTCGCACAGATACGCAGTATTTT	CASSQDSGGVGRTDTQYF
TRBD1	TRBV27	few	TRBJ2-7	TGTGCCAGCAGTTTAGGGACAGGGATCTCCTACGAGCAGTACTTC	CASSLGTGISYEQYF
.	TRBV6-6	.	TRBJ2-7	TGTGCCAGCAGTTACTCGTACGCGGGGGCCACCTACGAGCAGTACTTC	CASSYSYAGATYEQYF
.	TRBV6-6	few	TRBJ1-6	TGTGCCAGCAGTTACGGGTGGAGCTCCTATAATTCACCCCTCCACTTT	CASSYGWSSYNSPLHF
TRBD1	TRBV7-2	.	TRBJ2-5	TGTGCCAGCAGCAAACAGGGGGGTAGCCAAGAGACCCAGTACTTC	CASSKQGGSQETQYF
.	TRBV11-2	.	TRBJ2-1	TGTGCCAGCAAAGAATCGAGGGATGATGAGCAGTTCTTC	CASKESRDDEQFF
.	TRBV4-2	.	TRBJ1-5	TGTGCCAGCAGCCAAGACCCCGCAGTTAGCAATCAGCCCCAGCATTTT	CASSQDPAVSNQPQHF